Given below is one T cell receptor (beta chain) in context. This record comes from a study of T cells in localized non-small cell lung cancer. The V and J ends lost 4 bases and 1 base respectively, with 13 bases between them. Germline assignment: CDR1 MNHEY and CDR2 SVGAGI. The CDR3 is 15 residues long. Here immunoSEQ multiplex PCR was the method, and the copy in TCRdb shows in-frame clones only, minus some. This table has fewer than 60,000 clones, roughly four fifths appearing once. The TCR sequence derives from a female donor of 60 years or more with stage II squamous cell lung carcinoma. Here the sequenced sample was peripheral blood, taken before any cancer treatment. V and J are TRBV6-5 and TRBJ1-1; D is ambiguous. The DNA of the CDR3 is TGTGCCAGCAGTTCCCGCAGGTTGGGGAACACTGAAGCTTTCTTT. Protein: CASSSRRLGNTEAFF.